The present T cell receptor (beta chain) was sequenced within a study of beta chain features in type 1 diabetes. What was sequenced were expressed TCRB transcripts, since all of the isolated RNA had been reverse transcribed. Using immunoSEQ multiplex PCR, the repertoire was profiled, and TCRdb retains in-frame clones only, with some absent. The sample contains about 900,000 clones, around a sixth of which appear only once. Trimming left V 6 bases short and J 8 bases short, with 19 bases between. The germline gives CDR1 MDHEN, CDR2 SYDVKM. This CDR3 has 14 residues. Sequenced input: naive CD4+ T cells from blood. The chain is built from TRBV28 and TRBJ1-2; possible D gene TRBD1, 6 bases. The origin of this receptor is a woman aged 18-29 years in good health. CDR3 residues: CASRPSPQGRGYTF. For the CDR3, the DNA is TGTGCCAGCAGGCCCTCACCACAGGGCCGGGGCTACACCTTC.